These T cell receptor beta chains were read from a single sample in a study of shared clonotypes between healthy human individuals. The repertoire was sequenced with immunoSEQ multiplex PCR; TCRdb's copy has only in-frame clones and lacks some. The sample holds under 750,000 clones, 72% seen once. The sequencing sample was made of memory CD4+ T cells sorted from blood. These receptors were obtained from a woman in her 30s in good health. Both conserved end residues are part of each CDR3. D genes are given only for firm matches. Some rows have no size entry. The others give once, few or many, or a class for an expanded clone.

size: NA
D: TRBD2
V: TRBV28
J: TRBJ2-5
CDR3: CASSISGRETQYF
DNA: TGTGCCAGCAGTATTAGCGGGAGGGAGACCCAGTACTTC

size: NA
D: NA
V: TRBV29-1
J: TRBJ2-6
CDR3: CSSLGEEIASGANVLTF
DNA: TGCAGCTCTCTTGGGGAGGAAATTGCCTCTGGGGCCAACGTCCTGACTTTC

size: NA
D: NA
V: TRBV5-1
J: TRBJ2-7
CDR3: CASADFYEQYF
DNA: TGCGCCAGCGCGGATTTCTACGAGCAGTACTTC

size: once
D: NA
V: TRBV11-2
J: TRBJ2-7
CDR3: CASSHNRGSYEQYF
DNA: TGTGCCAGCAGCCACAATCGAGGCTCCTACGAGCAGTACTTC

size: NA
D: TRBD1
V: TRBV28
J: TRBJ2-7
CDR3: CASARVDRAYEQYF
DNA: TGTGCCAGCGCCCGGGTAGACAGGGCCTACGAGCAGTACTTC

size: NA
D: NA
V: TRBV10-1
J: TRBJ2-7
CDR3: CASSEAGQDYEQYF
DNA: TGCGCCAGCAGTGAGGCGGGACAAGACTACGAGCAGTACTTC

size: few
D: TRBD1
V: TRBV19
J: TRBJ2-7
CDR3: CASRDRGSVGEQYF
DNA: TGTGCCAGTAGGGACAGGGGTTCGGTGGGCGAGCAGTACTTC

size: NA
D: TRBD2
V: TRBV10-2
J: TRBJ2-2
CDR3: CASSLAGVSAGELFF
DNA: TGCGCCAGCAGTCTAGCGGGAGTATCCGCCGGGGAGCTGTTTTTT

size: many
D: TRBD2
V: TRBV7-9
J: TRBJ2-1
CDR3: CASSLALAGVFSHPNEQFF
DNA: TGTGCCAGCAGCTTAGCACTAGCGGGGGTCTTTTCGCACCCTAATGAGCAGTTCTTC

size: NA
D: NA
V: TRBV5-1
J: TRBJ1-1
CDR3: CASSLRDTEAFF
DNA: TGCGCCAGCAGCTTGAGGGACACTGAAGCTTTCTTT

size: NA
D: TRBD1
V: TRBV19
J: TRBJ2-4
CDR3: CASNPTGGNIQYF
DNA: TGTGCCAGTAACCCGACAGGGGGAAACATTCAGTACTTC

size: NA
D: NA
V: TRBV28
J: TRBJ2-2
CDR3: CASRADFTGELFF
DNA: TGTGCCAGCAGAGCGGATTTCACCGGGGAGCTGTTTTTT

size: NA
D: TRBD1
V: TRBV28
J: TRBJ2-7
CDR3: CASRKMTGRAYEQYF
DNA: TGTGCCAGCAGAAAAATGACAGGGAGAGCCTACGAGCAGTACTTC

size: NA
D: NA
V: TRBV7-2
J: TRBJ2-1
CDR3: CASSLVGGNEQFF
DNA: TGTGCCAGCAGCTTAGTTGGCGGGAATGAGCAGTTCTTC

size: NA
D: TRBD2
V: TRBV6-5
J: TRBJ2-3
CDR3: CASKLAGTDTQYF
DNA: TGTGCCAGCAAACTAGCGGGGACAGATACGCAGTATTTT

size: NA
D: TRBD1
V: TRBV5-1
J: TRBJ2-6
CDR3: CASSGPGQSSGANVLTF
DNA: TGCGCCAGCAGCGGGCCGGGACAGTCCTCTGGGGCCAACGTCCTGACTTTC

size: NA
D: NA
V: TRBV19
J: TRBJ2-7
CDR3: CASSTQDQGHEQYF
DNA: TGTGCCAGTAGTACCCAAGATCAGGGACACGAGCAGTACTTC

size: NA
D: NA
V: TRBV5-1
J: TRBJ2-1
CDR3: CASSVDSYSYNEQFF
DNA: TGCGCCAGCAGCGTGGACAGTTACTCCTACAATGAGCAGTTCTTC

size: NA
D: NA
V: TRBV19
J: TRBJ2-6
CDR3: CASRPGPKAGANVLTF
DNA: TGTGCCAGTAGGCCGGGCCCCAAGGCAGGGGCCAACGTCCTGACTTTC

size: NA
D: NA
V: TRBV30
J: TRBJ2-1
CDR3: CAWRSGLHNEQFF
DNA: TGTGCCTGGAGGAGCGGGCTACACAATGAGCAGTTCTTC

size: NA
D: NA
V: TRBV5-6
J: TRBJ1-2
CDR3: CASSLYWPDGGGYTF
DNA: TGTGCCAGCAGCTTATATTGGCCGGATGGGGGAGGCTACACCTTC

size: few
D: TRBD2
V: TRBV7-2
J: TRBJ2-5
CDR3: CASSPRTSGLGETQYF
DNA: TGTGCCAGCAGCCCCCGGACTAGCGGGCTGGGGGAGACCCAGTACTTC

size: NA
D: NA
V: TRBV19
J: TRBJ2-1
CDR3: CASSIRSSSRYNEQFF
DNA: TGTGCCAGTAGTATCCGGTCCTCTAGCCGGTACAATGAGCAGTTCTTC

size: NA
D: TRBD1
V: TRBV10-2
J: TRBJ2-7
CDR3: CASNRDSTYEQYF
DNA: TGCGCCAGCAACCGGGACAGCACCTACGAGCAGTACTTC

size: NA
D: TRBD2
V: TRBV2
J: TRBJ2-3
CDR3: CARSTSGSTDTQYF
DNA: TGTGCCAGATCAACTAGCGGGAGCACAGATACGCAGTATTTT

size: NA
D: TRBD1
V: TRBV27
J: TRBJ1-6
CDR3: CASSIEDRGDSPLHF
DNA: TGTGCCAGCAGTATAGAGGACAGGGGGGATTCACCCCTCCACTTT

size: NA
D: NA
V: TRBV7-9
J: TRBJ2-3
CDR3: CASSLGRGQYF
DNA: TGTGCCAGCAGCTTAGGCCGGGGGCAGTATTTT

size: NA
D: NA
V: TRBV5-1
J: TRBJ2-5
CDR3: CASSLEGQETQYF
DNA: TGCGCCAGCAGCTTGGAAGGTCAAGAGACCCAGTACTTC

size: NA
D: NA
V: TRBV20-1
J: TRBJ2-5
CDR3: CSATEGETQYF
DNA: TGCAGTGCTACTGAGGGGGAGACCCAGTACTTC

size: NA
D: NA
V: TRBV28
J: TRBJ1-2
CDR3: CASSFFLEVSGYTF
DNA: TGTGCCAGCAGTTTCTTCCTTGAAGTCTCGGGCTACACCTTC

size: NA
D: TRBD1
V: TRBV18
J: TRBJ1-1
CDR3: CASSRQGGLDTEAFF
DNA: TGTGCCAGCTCCCGACAGGGGGGGTTGGACACTGAAGCTTTCTTT

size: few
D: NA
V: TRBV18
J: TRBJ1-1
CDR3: CASSPKQESEAFF
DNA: TGTGCCAGCTCACCTAAACAGGAGAGTGAAGCTTTCTTT

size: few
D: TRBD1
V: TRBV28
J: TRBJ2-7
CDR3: CASSPRQGREQYF
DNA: TGTGCCAGCAGTCCCCGACAGGGGAGGGAGCAGTACTTC